The sequence of this TCR beta chain was determined in a study of OX40 agonist ivuxolimab in advanced cancers. Measured with immunoSEQ multiplex PCR; TCRdb has only the in-frame clones, and not every one. The table shows around 68,000 clones, with around 85% occurring only once. The trim removed 5 bases at V and 6 bases at J, leaving 4 bases unmatched. The CDR3 sequence is 13 residues long. Per germline, CDR1 MNHNY and CDR2 SVGAGI (reference sequence). Study outcomes and limitations: Average numbers of expanded clones were greater in CD8+ T cells than in CD4+. With doses of 0.1 to 3.0 mg/kg, CD4+ and CD8+ blood T cells had undergone clonal expansion by week 6.

Autoimmune disease history or systemic immunosuppression led to patient exclusion. About this clone: Its antigen is not known.

Sequenced material: CD4+ or CD8+ T cells sorted from blood, taken in a trial of the OX40 agonist ivuxolimab. The sequence came from an adult with an advanced solid tumor such as melanoma, head and neck, liver or kidney cancer. The gene calls are TRBV6-6 and TRBJ2-1, with 7 bases fitting TRBD2. This CDR3 is CASSRREGNEQFF. As DNA, the CDR3 is TGTGCCAGCAGTAGAAGGGAGGGCAATGAGCAGTTCTTC.